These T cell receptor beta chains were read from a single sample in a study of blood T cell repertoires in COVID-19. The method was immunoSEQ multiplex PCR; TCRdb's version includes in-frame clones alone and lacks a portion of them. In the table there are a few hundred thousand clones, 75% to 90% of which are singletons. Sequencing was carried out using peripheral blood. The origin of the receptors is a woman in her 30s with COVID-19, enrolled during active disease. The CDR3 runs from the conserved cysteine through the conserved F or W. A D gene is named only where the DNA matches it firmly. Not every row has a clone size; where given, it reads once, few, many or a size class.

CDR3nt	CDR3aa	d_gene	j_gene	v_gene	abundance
TGCAGTGCTAGTCCGGGCAGGGTGGGTAGTGGCTACACCTTC	CSASPGRVGSGYTF	-	TRBJ1-2	TRBV20-1	-
TGTGCCAGCAGTTCGCCACAGGGAGGGAGTACTGAAGCTTTCTTT	CASSSPQGGSTEAFF	-	TRBJ1-1	TRBV28	-
TGTGCCAGCAGCTTAGTGCCAGGGGGGTCTAATTCACCCCTCCACTTT	CASSLVPGGSNSPLHF	TRBD1	TRBJ1-6	TRBV7-2	-
TGTGCCAGCAGCACGTTACAGACAGGGGCCAGGGATACGCAGTATTTT	CASSTLQTGARDTQYF	TRBD1	TRBJ2-3	TRBV9	-
TGTGCCAGCTCACCACCAGGGGTGGTCTATGGCTACACCTTC	CASSPPGVVYGYTF	-	TRBJ1-2	TRBV18	few
TGTGCCAGTAGTATAGATGGGACAGGGCGGAATCAGCCCCAGCATTTT	CASSIDGTGRNQPQHF	TRBD1	TRBJ1-5	TRBV19	-
TGTGCCAGAAGCCAGGGACAGGGGCCGCCCCAGCATTTT	CARSQGQGPPQHF	TRBD1	TRBJ1-5	TRBV5-3	-
TGTGCCAGCAGCTGGCTAGCGGGAGGAAGTACGCCCAAGCCCTACAATGAGCAGTTCTTC	CASSWLAGGSTPKPYNEQFF	TRBD2	TRBJ2-1	TRBV7-3	once
TGTGCCAGCAGCCCCTACGGACTAGCGGGGGGCTCCTACGAGCAGTACTTC	CASSPYGLAGGSYEQYF	TRBD2	TRBJ2-7	TRBV3-1/TRBV3-2	-
TGTGCCAGCAGTCAGGGGGGTGCGAATGGCTACACCTTC	CASSQGGANGYTF	TRBD1	TRBJ1-2	TRBV25-1	once
TGTGCCAGCTCACCATCTCTCCAAGAGACCCAGTACTTC	CASSPSLQETQYF	-	TRBJ2-5	TRBV18	-
TGCGCCAGCAGCCCTACTAGCGGGAGTTATGATGAGCAGTTCTTC	CASSPTSGSYDEQFF	TRBD2	TRBJ2-1	TRBV10-2	-
TGTGCCAGCAGCCGTACAGGGGCAAGTAACTATGGCTACACCTTC	CASSRTGASNYGYTF	TRBD1	TRBJ1-2	TRBV6-5	-
TGTGCCAGCTCACCGAGGCAGGGGGCTGTAATCGGTGAAGCTTTCTTT	CASSPRQGAVIGEAFF	TRBD1	TRBJ1-1	TRBV18	once
TGTGCCAGCAGCCCTCACACCGGGGAGCTGTTTTTT	CASSPHTGELFF	-	TRBJ2-2	TRBV9	-
TGTGCCAGCAGTTTAACGGGCTACGAGCAGTACTTC	CASSLTGYEQYF	-	TRBJ2-7	TRBV12-3/TRBV12-4	-
TGTGCCAGCAGAGACAGGGCCCCGGACACTGAAGCTTTCTTT	CASRDRAPDTEAFF	TRBD1	TRBJ1-1	TRBV6-5	-
TGTGCCAGTAGTAACCCGGCTGCTACAGGTGACACCATATATTTT	CASSNPAATGDTIYF	-	TRBJ1-3	TRBV19	-
TGTGCCAGCAGCTTGGAAGGCAGGGGAGACGGCTACACCTTC	CASSLEGRGDGYTF	-	TRBJ1-2	TRBV5-8	-
TGTGCCTGGAGACCTCTAGGGAGTTCCTATAATTCACCCCTCCACTTT	CAWRPLGSSYNSPLHF	-	TRBJ1-6	TRBV30	few
TGTGCCAGCAGCGTAGGGGGCGCGAGTAGCAATCAGCCCCAGCATTTT	CASSVGGASSNQPQHF	-	TRBJ1-5	TRBV9	-
TGTGCCAGCTCGTTCCCTCGGGACAGGGTAGCACATCCCTCTGGAAACACCATATATTTT	CASSFPRDRVAHPSGNTIYF	TRBD1	TRBJ1-3	TRBV18	-
TGCGCCAGCAGCTCGTTGACAGGGTGGGACGAGCAGTACTTC	CASSSLTGWDEQYF	TRBD1	TRBJ2-7	TRBV5-1	-
TGCGCCAGCAGCCCTGTGGACAGGGGGGGCTATGGCTACACCTTC	CASSPVDRGGYGYTF	TRBD1	TRBJ1-2	TRBV4-1	once
TGTGCCAGCAGTTTATGGTCAGGAGGCACTGAAGCTTTCTTT	CASSLWSGGTEAFF	-	TRBJ1-1	TRBV27	-
TGTGCCAGCTCACGGGAACAGGGGCCCATGAGGGAAAAACTGTTTTTT	CASSREQGPMREKLFF	TRBD1	TRBJ1-4	TRBV18	-
TGTGCCACCGAGATTCAAGAGACCCAGTACTTC	CATEIQETQYF	-	TRBJ2-5	TRBV24-1	-
TGTGCCACCAGCAGAGATCGGGGGACTAGGGGGCCCGAGCAGTACTTC	CATSRDRGTRGPEQYF	-	TRBJ2-7	TRBV15	-
TGTGCCAGCAGCTTAAATCAGCTAGCGGGGAATGAGCAGTTCTTC	CASSLNQLAGNEQFF	TRBD2	TRBJ2-1	TRBV7-2	-
TGTGCCAGCAGCCTAGCGGGGAGATACGAGCAGTACTTC	CASSLAGRYEQYF	TRBD2	TRBJ2-7	TRBV5-4	-
TGTGCCAGCAGTTTATCTATGGCCTACGAGCAGTACTTC	CASSLSMAYEQYF	-	TRBJ2-7	TRBV28	-
TGTGCCAGTAGCACCATGGGGGGGCTGGATCAGCCCCAGCATTTT	CASSTMGGLDQPQHF	-	TRBJ1-5	TRBV19	-
TGTGCCAGTATCCACGGTACATTGTGGGGACAGGGGAGAGGCACTGAAGCTTTCTTT	CASIHGTLWGQGRGTEAFF	TRBD1	TRBJ1-1	TRBV19	-
TGTGCCAGCAGTGAACGGCAGGGATCTGGCTACACCTTC	CASSERQGSGYTF	-	TRBJ1-2	TRBV6-1	-
TGTGCCAGCAGCCGCGACATCGGAAACACCATATATTTT	CASSRDIGNTIYF	-	TRBJ1-3	TRBV3-1/TRBV3-2	once
TGTGCCAGCAGCTCCCACTGGCGGGAGGGCCATGAGCAGTACTTC	CASSSHWREGHEQYF	TRBD2	TRBJ2-7	TRBV11-2	-
TGTGCCAGCAGCGGTTCGTCCGGGAGGGCCACAGATACGCAGTATTTT	CASSGSSGRATDTQYF	TRBD2	TRBJ2-3	TRBV9	-
TGCGCCAGCAGAGACCTAACCGGGACAGGGGCGTACAATGAGCAGTTCTTC	CASRDLTGTGAYNEQFF	TRBD1	TRBJ2-1	TRBV5-1	-
TGTGCCATCTCCAGGTCGCTCACTGAAGCTTTCTTT	CAISRSLTEAFF	-	TRBJ1-1	TRBV10-3	few
TGTGCCAGCAGCACATTAGGGGATAACACTGAAGCTTTCTTT	CASSTLGDNTEAFF	-	TRBJ1-1	TRBV9	-
TGTGCCAGCAGTTACCCCCGGGGTGAAGCTTTCTTT	CASSYPRGEAFF	-	TRBJ1-1	TRBV6-5	-
TGTGCCAGCAGCCAAGTGGGCGGGAGGGGCACCGGGGAGCTGTTTTTT	CASSQVGGRGTGELFF	TRBD2	TRBJ2-2	TRBV3-1/TRBV3-2	-
TGTGCCTGGAAGGATTTGGACCACGGGGCCTACGAGCAGTACTTC	CAWKDLDHGAYEQYF	-	TRBJ2-7	TRBV30	-
TGTGCCAGCAGCAGGACTAGCGGGACCCACAATGAGCAGTTCTTC	CASSRTSGTHNEQFF	TRBD2	TRBJ2-1	TRBV7-2	-
TGCGCCAGCAGCTACTCGACAGAGAACTATGGCTACACCTTC	CASSYSTENYGYTF	-	TRBJ1-2	TRBV4-1	-
TGTGCCAGCAGTTTGGAGGGGTCGAACACTGAAGCTTTCTTT	CASSLEGSNTEAFF	-	TRBJ1-1	TRBV27	-
TGTGCCAGTAAAACACTAGGTGGGACTAGTGGCAATGAGCAGTTCTTC	CASKTLGGTSGNEQFF	TRBD2	TRBJ2-1	TRBV19	once
TGTGCCAGCAGTGAAGCGGGAGGTGGGGGGAACACCGGGGAGCTGTTTTTT	CASSEAGGGGNTGELFF	-	TRBJ2-2	TRBV2	-
TGTGCCAGCAGTCTCCCGACAGGGGGGATCGCAGATACGCAGTATTTT	CASSLPTGGIADTQYF	TRBD1	TRBJ2-3	TRBV27	once
TGCGCCAGCAGCCAAGGACTTGGCAGTTACGAGCAGTACTTC	CASSQGLGSYEQYF	-	TRBJ2-7	TRBV4-1	once
TGTGCCAGTAGGGGACAGGTTAATAGCAATCAGCCCCAGCATTTT	CASRGQVNSNQPQHF	TRBD1	TRBJ1-5	TRBV19	-
TGCGCCAGCAGTGAGTCCGCAGGGGCGTCCGGGGAGCTGTTTTTT	CASSESAGASGELFF	-	TRBJ2-2	TRBV10-1	-
TGTGCCAGCAGCTTAGTCAAGGGGCTAGGAGATAATGAGCAGTTCTTC	CASSLVKGLGDNEQFF	-	TRBJ2-1	TRBV7-2	-
TGCGCCAGCAGCTTGGTTCAGGGGGTGGAGACCCAGTACTTC	CASSLVQGVETQYF	TRBD1	TRBJ2-5	TRBV5-1	-
TGCAGCGTTGTTCGACAGGTTGGAGATACGCAGTATTTT	CSVVRQVGDTQYF	-	TRBJ2-3	TRBV29-1	-
TGTGCCACCCAAACTAGCGGGAGGGCCCAGTACTTC	CATQTSGRAQYF	TRBD2	TRBJ2-5	TRBV15	-
TGTGCCAGCAGCTTAGTACTAGCGGGAGTTGCGAATGAGCAGTTCTTC	CASSLVLAGVANEQFF	TRBD2	TRBJ2-1	TRBV7-2	-
TGTGCCAGCAGTCAGGGACAGGGGAGCCAAGAGACCCAGTACTTC	CASSQGQGSQETQYF	TRBD1	TRBJ2-5	TRBV11-2	-
TGTGCCAGTAGTATACTAGCGGCCTTCGTGGATGAGCAGTTCTTC	CASSILAAFVDEQFF	TRBD2	TRBJ2-1	TRBV19	once